This T cell receptor beta chain was sequenced in a study of Ad26.COV2.S vaccination and SARS-CoV-2 variants. The CDR3 has 16 residues. With 4 bases removed from V and 1 base from J, the gap between germline ends came to 13 bases. The V gene's germline CDR1 is LNHDA and CDR2 SQIVND (reference sequence). Regarding the study as a whole: Substantial response breadth was reportedly seen for spike-specific CD8+ and CD4+ T cells after vaccination. It is possible that the TCR breadth and depth analyses underestimated the total T cell responses.

TCRdb's copy holds only in-frame clones and misses some; the assay was immunoSEQ multiplex PCR. The sample contains around 370,000 clones, roughly 84% of which appear only once. Treatment described: some 20 received Ad26.COV2.S at low or high dose, single or two shots; several received placebo; per-sample allocation not given. Material that was analyzed had been drawn on day 63 after the first vaccine or placebo injection. For this clone: Its specificity is unknown.

This chain joins TRBV19 and TRBJ2-2, with D perhaps assigned TRBD1 or TRBD2 (6 bases each). Sequencing used peripheral blood, obtained in a trial of Ad26.COV2.S vaccine versus placebo. The origin of this receptor is a person between 18 and 65 years old who received the Ad26.COV2.S COVID-19 vaccine or a placebo. The chain's CDR3 is CASSRPGAMNTGELFF. Written as DNA, the CDR3 is TGTGCCAGTAGTAGACCGGGGGCTATGAACACCGGGGAGCTGTTTTTT.